The 18 T cell receptor beta chains below come from one sample, sequenced in a study of T cell responses to AZD1222 COVID-19 vaccine. Here immunoSEQ multiplex PCR was the method, and the copy in TCRdb shows in-frame clones only, minus some. The table includes about 83,000 clones, roughly 83% detected once. The material sequenced was peripheral blood, taken on day 0 of AZD1222 vaccination. These receptors were collected from an adult in good health.

CDR3 in amino acids: CASSQGGLTPLHF. Here the CDR3 DNA reads TGTGCCAGCAGCCAAGGCGGACTTACACCCCTCCACTTT. This sequence joins TRBV3-1 (or the pseudogene TRBV3-2) and TRBJ1-6; no reliable D call. Trimming cost V 1 base and J 11 bases, with 9 bases left between them. The CDR3 covers 13 residues. Germline V CDR1 and CDR2: LGHDT, YNNKEL (reference sequence).

The chain is built from TRBV4-1 and TRBJ2-5, with D hard to call. The CDR3 totals 14 residues. The germline V gene encodes CDR1 MGHRA and CDR2 YSYEKL. With 1 base removed from V and 4 bases from J, the gap between germline ends came to 10 bases. The CDR3 region is CASSQARPGETQYF. DNA of the CDR3: TGCGCCAGCAGCCAAGCAAGGCCAGGAGAGACCCAGTACTTC.

The gene calls are TRBV5-1 and TRBJ1-2; D possibly corresponds to TRBD1 (6 bases). Per germline, CDR1 SGHRS and CDR2 YFSETQ. The CDR3 length is 14 residues. Trimming shortened V by 4 bases and J by 5 bases, and 15 bases separated the two germline ends. The CDR3 loop is CASSNTGSLYGYTF. The CDR3 DNA reads TGCGCCAGCAGCAACACAGGGTCCCTTTATGGCTACACCTTC.

This rearrangement joins TRBV19 to TRBJ2-2; 12 bases fit TRBD2. CDR1 and CDR2 from the germline V gene are LNHDA and SQIVND (reference sequence). The CDR3 is 17 amino acids. Germline trimming cut 5 bases from V and 2 bases from J; bases unmatched to any gene: 6. The chain's CDR3 is CASSGPGLAGNTGELFF. DNA for the CDR3: TGTGCCAGTAGTGGCCCCGGACTAGCGGGAAACACCGGGGAGCTGTTTTTT. The variable domain in full, with the rest retrieved from reference TRBV19 and TRBJ2-2, is DGGITQSPKYLFRKEGQNVTLSCEQNLNHDAMYWYRQDPGQGLRLIYYSQIVNDFQKGDIAEGYSVSREKKESFPLTVTSAQKNPTAFYLCASSGPGLAGNTGELFFGEGSRLTVL.

The chain carries TRBV10-3 and TRBJ2-1; the D is unclear. CDR1 and CDR2 (germline): ENHRY, SYGVKD. Between the trimmed V and J ends, which lost 3 bases and 6 bases, there was a span of 21 bases. The CDR3 is 17 amino acids. CDR3 in DNA: TGTGCCATCAGTGAAGTGGTCGGTTCCCGCCAACTCAATGAGCAGTTCTTC. It specifies CAISEVVGSRQLNEQFF.

The chain recombines TRBV19 with TRBJ2-7, with a possible D match to TRBD1 (6 bases). This CDR3 is 15 amino acids long. Germline values: CDR1 LNHDA, CDR2 SQIVND (reference sequence). With 2 bases removed from V and 0 bases from J, the gap between germline ends came to 11 bases. The chain's CDR3 is CASSIRGTPSYEQYF. As DNA, the CDR3 is TGTGCCAGTAGTATAAGGGGGACACCCTCCTACGAGCAGTACTTC.

The chain employs TRBV6-2 or TRBV6-3 and TRBJ1-1; D possibly corresponds to TRBD1 (6 bases). The CDR3 sequence is 15 residues long. The germline V and J ends were trimmed by 0 bases and 4 bases, with 12 bases remaining between them. Germline V gene data show CDR1 as MNHEY and CDR2 as SVGEGT. In DNA form, the CDR3 reads TGTGCCAGCAGTTACTCCGGGCGGGGGCTCACTGAAGCTTTCTTT. This translates into CASSYSGRGLTEAFF.

The chain couples TRBV5-1 to TRBJ1-3; no reliable D call. Trimming left V 0 bases short and J 0 bases short, with 13 bases between. The CDR3 extends over 17 amino acids. Per the germline V gene, CDR1 is SGHRS and CDR2 is YFSETQ. The CDR3 sequence is CASSLVSGPNSGNTIYF. The DNA for the CDR3 is TGCGCCAGCAGCTTGGTGTCAGGACCTAACTCTGGAAACACCATATATTTT.

The sample holds a few counts of this clone. The CDR3 DNA reads TGTGCCAGCAGCGTACACAGAGAGACTCCGAACACCGGGGAGCTGTTTTTT. It translates to CASSVHRETPNTGELFF. The gene calls are TRBV9 and TRBJ2-2; D is ambiguous. With 1 base removed from V and 0 bases from J, the gap between germline ends came to 13 bases. This CDR3 has 17 amino acids. In germline, CDR1 is SGDLS, CDR2 YYNGEE.

This clone came up once. The chain uses TRBV7-5 and TRBJ1-1; TRBD1 is the table's D call and was not checked against the DNA. TRBV7-5 is a recognized pseudogene. The CDR3 is 17 residues long. The CDR3 reads CARSPRTTGGSHAEAFF. The DNA of the CDR3 is TGTGCCAGAAGCCCGCGAACGACAGGGGGAAGTCACGCTGAAGCTTTCTTT.

The sample holds one count of this clone. At one of its ends the junction is not consistent with the germline gene, which may arise from a read error. J is TRBJ2-2 and V is TRBV7-7; perhaps TRBD2 as D (6 bases). The CDR3 has 16 amino acids. Germline V CDR1 and CDR2: SSHAT, FNYEAQ (reference sequence). The CDR3 DNA reads as TGTGCTAGCAGCCCTCTTACCGGGGGATACACCGGGGAGCTGTTTTTT. This codes for CASSPLTGGYTGELFF.

The chain uses TRBV19 and TRBJ1-1; a possible D gene is TRBD1 (5 bases). CDR1 is LNHDA, CDR2 SQIVND, per germline (reference sequence). Between the trimmed V and J ends, which lost 1 base and 5 bases, there was a span of 11 bases. This CDR3 contains 14 residues. CDR3 sequence: CASSIADGGTEAFF. CDR3 nucleotides: TGTGCCAGTAGTATAGCGGATGGGGGGACTGAAGCTTTCTTT.

The chain uses TRBV18 and TRBJ1-1; no firm D call. CDR3 length: 16 residues. Trimming removed 3 bases at V and 2 bases at J, with 16 bases between. Germline V gives CDR1 KGHSH, CDR2 LQKENI. The CDR3 region is CASSPRSGGPNTEAFF. The CDR3 bases are TGTGCCAGCTCACCTAGGTCAGGAGGCCCAAACACTGAAGCTTTCTTT.

This clone appeared a single time. The chain has TRBV12-3 or TRBV12-4 and TRBJ1-1; D is unclear. The CDR3 consists of 13 residues. V was shortened by 6 bases and J by 1 base, with 9 bases between the two germline ends. The CDR3 sequence is CASSPTRNTEAFF. As DNA, the CDR3 is TGTGCCAGCAGCCCGACAAGGAACACTGAAGCTTTCTTT.

This clone was detected only once. The chain is built from TRBV7-8 and TRBJ1-5; 10 bases are shared with TRBD1. Germline CDR1 is SGHVS and CDR2 is FQNEAQ. V was clipped by 2 bases and J by 5 bases; unmatched bases: 6. The CDR3 has 16 residues. For the CDR3, the DNA is TGTGCCAGCAGCTTACGACAGGGGGCTTATCATCAGCCCCAGCATTTT. Translation gives CASSLRQGAYHQPQHF.

This clone came up a few times. V is TRBV5-6 and J is TRBJ1-2, with D tentatively TRBD1 (6 bases). Germline V gives CDR1 SGHDT, CDR2 YYEEEE. The length of the CDR3 is 14 residues. The V end lost 10 bases, the J end lost 3 bases, and 19 bases lay between the germline ends. The chain's CDR3 is CAGNRGGRDYGYTF. CDR3 coding DNA: TGTGCCGGGAACCGGGGGGGCAGGGACTATGGCTACACCTTC.

This sequence joins TRBV15 and TRBJ1-5; 8 nucleotides agree with TRBD1. This CDR3 region has 14 residues. CDR1 and CDR2 (germline): LNHNV, YYDKDF (reference sequence). V trimming: 2 bases; J trimming: 7 bases; junction bases outside the gene matches: 4. CDR3 in DNA: TGTGCCACCAGCAGAAGACAGGGGACGCAGCCCCAGCATTTT. Amino acid sequence: CATSRRQGTQPQHF.

CDR3 loop: CASSQGDVNSNQPQHF. CDR3 DNA sequence: TGTGCCAGCAGCCAAGGTGACGTAAATAGCAATCAGCCCCAGCATTTT. The gene calls are TRBV4-2 and TRBJ1-5, with no clear D. V was trimmed by 1 base and J by 0 bases, leaving 10 bases between them. Germline V gives CDR1 LGHNA, CDR2 YNFKEQ. The CDR3 runs 16 residues.